This T cell receptor beta chain was captured by sequencing in a study of T-cell reconstitution after alpha-beta-depleted transplantation in children. Study-wide results and caveats: Newly generated T cells supplied most T-cell counts and diversity one year post-transplant. The origin of alpha-beta T cells about two months after transplant was reportedly several hundred expanded graft clones. High day-60 TCRbeta diversity in some patients came from surviving recipient T cells and thymic progenitors.

Looked up from germline, CDR1 is SGHRS and CDR2 is YFSETQ. The CDR3 is made up of 16 amino acids. V was trimmed by 0 bases and J by 3 bases, leaving 12 bases between them. In its sample, this clonotype was seen a few times. What it binds is not known. It was with unique molecular identifiers that the TCRbeta library was prepared. TCRdb ran MiXCR on the PCR reads and lists one entry per CDR3 protein. The sample consists of hundreds of thousands of distinct CDR3 sequences, 15% to 20% of them appearing once. The rearrangement joins TRBV5-1 to TRBJ2-2; TRBD2 might be the D (6 bases). The source material was PBMCs, mostly from graft donor cells, sampled 360 days after TCRalphabeta/CD19-depleted stem cell transplant. The clonotype comes from a boy under three years old who had a stem cell transplant for Wiskott-Aldrich syndrome, so the T cells may come from the graft donor. The CDR3 loop reads CASSLGRGADTGELFF. CDR3 coding DNA: TGCGCCAGCAGCTTGGGGCGGGGCGCGGACACCGGGGAGCTGTTTTTT.